This T cell receptor (beta chain) originates from a study of somatic mutations in cytotoxic T cells in rheumatoid arthritis. Study overall: Before any treatment began, roughly 30 ml EDTA peripheral blood was collected from patients right after diagnosis. Points from the study as a whole: Just what the expanded CD8+ clones targeted, in terms of antigens, remained unknown. Age-matched healthy controls and rheumatoid arthritis patients had CD8+ T-cell clonality that did not differ significantly.

In the original workflow: Published virus-specific TCRB sequences found rare matches among patient CD8+ clones larger than 1%. Here immunoSEQ multiplex PCR was the method, and the copy in TCRdb shows in-frame clones only, minus some. The V and J calls and the clone size are those of that table, but D and trimming were determined from the DNA. The sample has around 15,000 clones, 70% to 75% seen once. In the case of this clone: Its antigen remains unknown.

CDR3 length: 14 residues. V was shortened by 1 base and J by 7 bases, with 12 bases between the two germline ends. Germline V CDR1 and CDR2: SGHNT, YYREEE (reference sequence). Sequencing was performed on CD8+ T cells sorted from blood. The V call is TRBV5-4, the J call TRBJ2-4; possibly TRBD1 for D (5 bases). This TCR came from an adult with rheumatoid arthritis. The CDR3 DNA is TGTGCCAGCAGCTTGTACGACAGCGAGAACATTCAGTACTTC. Translated: CASSLYDSENIQYF.